This TCR beta chain came from a study of blood T cell repertoires in COVID-19. Method: immunoSEQ multiplex PCR; TCRdb's copy keeps in-frame clones and lacks some. The data show roughly 340,000 clones, 87% seen once. Source material: peripheral blood. The TCR comes from a woman aged 45-65 years with COVID-19, enrolled during active disease.

In nucleotides, the CDR3 is TGCGCCAGCAGCTTGGCCCCTAGCGGGCCCACAGATACGCAGTATTTT. This encodes CASSLAPSGPTDTQYF. This chain uses TRBV5-1 with TRBJ2-3; 8 nucleotides line up with TRBD2. Per germline, CDR1 SGHRS and CDR2 YFSETQ. V shed 0 bases and J 2 bases; nucleotides not matched to a gene: 5. The CDR3 has 16 residues.